This T cell receptor (beta chain) was profiled in a study of shared clonotypes between healthy human individuals. Data came from immunoSEQ multiplex PCR; TCRdb stores just in-frame clones and leaves some out. The sample holds some 2 million clones, 85% to 95% seen once. The specimen was naive CD4+ T cells sorted from blood. Subset in this sample: CD45RA+ positively selected. This receptor was identified in a young man in good health.

The CDR3 coding sequence is TGTGCCAGCAGCTTAGAGACTTCCGGACCGTTTTTT. It yields the protein CASSLETSGPFF. V gene TRBV7-9 combines with J gene TRBJ2-2, with D uncertain. Germline V gene lookup returns CDR1 SEHNR and CDR2 FQNEAQ (reference sequence). V lost 1 base and J lost 16, with 13 bases in between. The CDR3 contains 12 residues.